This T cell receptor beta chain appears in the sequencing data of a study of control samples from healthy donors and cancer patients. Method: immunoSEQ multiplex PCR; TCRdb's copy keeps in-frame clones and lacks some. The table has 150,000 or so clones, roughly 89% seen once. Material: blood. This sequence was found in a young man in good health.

As DNA, the CDR3 is TGTGCCAGCAGCCACATACTAGCGGGAGGGCCCGACGAGCAGTACTTC. As protein: CASSHILAGGPDEQYF. The chain carries TRBV14 and TRBJ2-7; 13 nucleotides agree with TRBD2. V lost 3 bases to trimming and J lost 5 bases; unmatched junction nucleotides: 7. This CDR3 has 16 amino acids. Germline CDR1 and CDR2: SGHDN and FVKESK.